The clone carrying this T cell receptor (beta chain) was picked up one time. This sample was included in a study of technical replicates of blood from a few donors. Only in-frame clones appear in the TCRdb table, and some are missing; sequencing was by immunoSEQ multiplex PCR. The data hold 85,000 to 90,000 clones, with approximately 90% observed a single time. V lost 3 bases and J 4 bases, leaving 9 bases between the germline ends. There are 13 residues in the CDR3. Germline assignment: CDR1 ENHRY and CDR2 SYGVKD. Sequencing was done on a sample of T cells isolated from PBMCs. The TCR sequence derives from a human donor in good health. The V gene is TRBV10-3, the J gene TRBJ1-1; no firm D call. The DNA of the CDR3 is TGTGCCATCAGTGAAGAGGTCGGCACTGAAGCTTTCTTT. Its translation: CAISEEVGTEAFF.